The 27 T cell receptor beta chains presented below share a single source sample, sequenced in a study of blood T cell repertoires in COVID-19. Clones were read by immunoSEQ multiplex PCR, and TCRdb kept only the in-frame ones, dropping some. The repertoire consists of approximately 250,000 clones, with more than 75% occurring once and the leading ten covering around 2%. The specimen sequenced was PBMCs or T cells enriched from blood (not recorded which). Source of these receptors: an older woman in a cohort exposed to, infected with or recovered from COVID-19 (not recorded which).

V is TRBV15 and J is TRBJ2-5; D is possibly TRBD1 (5 bases). V dropped 0 bases and J dropped 4 bases, with 6 bases sitting between them. The CDR3 runs to 13 residues. Germline lookup yields CDR1 LNHNV and CDR2 YYDKDF (reference sequence). CDR3 sequence (DNA): TGTGCCACCAGCAGAGATCAGGGAGAGACCCAGTACTTC. The encoded protein is CATSRDQGETQYF.

The rearrangement links TRBV6-5 to TRBJ2-1, with 8 positions matching TRBD2. This CDR3 has 14 residues. Germline V lookup: CDR1 MNHEY, CDR2 SVGAGI. The trim removed 6 bases at V and 0 bases at J, leaving 1 base unmatched. CDR3 nucleotides: TGTGCCAGCAGCCGGGGGGGCTCCTACAATGAGCAGTTCTTC. Translating it yields CASSRGGSYNEQFF.

This clone was counted only a few times. This chain connects TRBV5-8 to TRBJ1-2; TRBD1 might be the D (5 bases). The CDR3 consists of 15 residues. Trimming pared 1 base from V and 8 bases from J, leaving 18 bases between. Germline CDR1 SGHTS, CDR2 YDEGEE. The CDR3 sequence: CASSLRDFRRGGYTF. CDR3 sequence (DNA): TGTGCCAGCAGCTTGCGGGACTTCCGAAGGGGAGGCTACACCTTC.

As regards this clone: A read error may produce the germline difference seen at one junction end. The chain combines TRBV3-1 (or the pseudogene TRBV3-2) with TRBJ2-7; 8 nucleotides agree with TRBD1. The V gene's germline CDR1 is LGHDT and CDR2 YNNKEL (reference sequence). There are 17 residues in the CDR3. The chain's CDR3 is CASSPSSTGTGAGPRTF. The CDR3 bases are TGTGCCAGCAGCCCTAGCTCTACCGGGACAGGCGCCGGGCCAAGAACGTTC.

V is TRBV11-2 and J is TRBJ2-3, with a possible D match to TRBD2 (5 bases). V lost 3 bases and J 4 bases, leaving 11 bases between the germline ends. CDR3 size: 14 residues. Looked up from germline, CDR1 is SGHAT and CDR2 is FQNNGV. The CDR3 protein is CASSFERSSDTQYF. DNA for the CDR3: TGTGCCAGCAGCTTTGAGCGGAGCTCAGATACGCAGTATTTT.

This chain connects TRBV5-5 to TRBJ1-6; 7 bases map to TRBD1. The germline V gene has CDR1 SGHKS and CDR2 YYEKEE (reference sequence). This CDR3 contains 16 residues. Unmatched junction bases numbered 5, after V lost 3 bases and J lost 2 bases. CDR3 amino acids: CASSSQGRAYNSPLHF. The CDR3 DNA reads as TGTGCCAGCAGCTCACAGGGGAGAGCCTATAATTCACCCCTCCACTTT.

This clone has only a few counts. This chain uses TRBV5-1 with TRBJ2-1; 9 bases map to TRBD2. The germline gives CDR1 SGHRS, CDR2 YFSETQ. V lost 2 bases to trimming and J lost 9 bases; unmatched junction nucleotides: 9. CDR3 length equals 15 residues. The CDR3 reads CASSFSPGTSTEQFF. The CDR3, as DNA: TGCGCCAGCAGCTTTAGTCCCGGGACTAGCACTGAGCAGTTCTTC.

J is TRBJ2-5 and V is TRBV7-2, with TRBD1 identical over 8 bases. The germline V gene has CDR1 SGHTA and CDR2 FQGNSA. The CDR3 runs to 16 residues. The junction had 7 bases not matched to a gene; V was cut back by 3 bases and J by 1 base. In DNA form, the CDR3 reads TGTGCCAGCAGCTTTAGGGGTGGACAGGGCCAAGAGACCCAGTACTTC. Its protein is CASSFRGGQGQETQYF. Drawing the rest from reference TRBV7-2 and TRBJ2-5, the complete variable domain is GAGVSQSPSNKVTEKGKDVELRCDPISGHTALYWYRQSLGQGLEFLIYFQGNSAPDKSGLPSDRFSAERTGGSVSTLTIQRTQQEDSAVYLCASSFRGGQGQETQYFGPGTRLLVL.

V gene TRBV7-3 combines with J gene TRBJ1-5; TRBD1 aligns across 9 bases. V dropped 5 bases and J dropped 6; count of bases not matched to a gene: 5. The CDR3 length is 14 residues. CDR1 and CDR2 (germline): SGHTA, FQGTGA. CDR3 in DNA: TGTGCCAGCAGCACGGGACAGGGTCCTCAGCCCCAGCATTTT. Translating gives CASSTGQGPQPQHF.

This chain connects TRBV27 to TRBJ1-6; TRBD1 agrees at 10 bases. Per germline, CDR1 MNHEY and CDR2 SMNVEV (reference sequence). The CDR3 is 17 residues long. V was pared by 6 bases and J by 7 bases, with 12 bases of the junction left unmatched. The CDR3 here is CASRNDGTGVLNSPLHF. The DNA of the CDR3 is TGTGCCAGCAGGAATGATGGGACAGGGGTTTTGAATTCACCCCTCCACTTT.

The chain joins TRBV28 to TRBJ2-7, with a weak D call TRBD2 (7 bases). Germline V gene sequence: CDR1 MDHEN, CDR2 SYDVKM. The CDR3 is 14 residues long. Trimming removed 5 bases from V and 3 bases from J, with 14 bases in between. The CDR3 DNA is TGTGCCAGCAGTCTCGAGGGGGAGGGCTACGAGCAGTACTTC. It yields the protein CASSLEGEGYEQYF. Drawing the rest from reference TRBV28 and TRBJ2-7, the complete variable domain is DVKVTQSSRYLVKRTGEKVFLECVQDMDHENMFWYRQDPGLGLRLIYFSYDVKMKEKGDIPEGYSVSREKKERFSLILESASTNQTSMYLCASSLEGEGYEQYFGPGTRLTVT.

This clone occurred once. This chain uses TRBV9 with TRBJ2-3; D is ambiguous. This CDR3 is built from 13 residues. With 3 bases removed from V and 2 bases from J, the gap between germline ends came to 7 bases. Germline V gives CDR1 SGDLS, CDR2 YYNGEE. This CDR3 reads CASSGRVTDTQYF. As DNA, the CDR3 is TGTGCCAGCAGCGGACGGGTCACAGATACGCAGTATTTT.

The V gene is TRBV5-1, the J gene TRBJ2-6, with a possible D match to TRBD1 (6 bases). This CDR3 comprises 14 residues. The germline V and J ends were trimmed by 7 bases and 1 base, with 9 bases remaining between them. Germline-derived CDR1 and CDR2 are SGHRS and YFSETQ. Here the CDR3 reads CASGDRSGANVLTF. Here the CDR3 DNA reads TGCGCCAGCGGTGACAGGTCTGGGGCCAACGTCCTGACTTTC.

This rearrangement joins TRBV5-4 to TRBJ2-7, with 11 positions matching TRBD2. J lost 5 bases, V lost 3 bases, and 10 bases had no gene match. CDR1 is SGHNT, CDR2 YYREEE, per germline (reference sequence). The CDR3 has 16 residues. DNA for the CDR3: TGTGCCAGCAGCTCTGAACCGGGACTAGCGGCCCACGAGCAGTACTTC. Its protein product is CASSSEPGLAAHEQYF.

CDR3 DNA sequence: TGTGCCAGCAGCTCAGAAGGGACACCTACCGGGGAGCTGTTTTTT. It specifies CASSSEGTPTGELFF. The chain carries TRBV7-3 and TRBJ2-2; D is perhaps TRBD1 (6 bases). V lost 4 bases and J 5 bases, leaving 14 bases between the germline ends. There are 15 residues in the CDR3. CDR1 and CDR2 from the germline V gene are SGHTA and FQGTGA.

The chain joins TRBV28 to TRBJ1-4, with unresolved D. Trimming cost V 8 bases and J 4 bases, with 17 bases left between them. CDR1 and CDR2 from the germline V gene are MDHEN and SYDVKM. The CDR3 runs 15 residues. The CDR3 here is CASHDTGRGNEKLFF. The CDR3 coding sequence is TGTGCCAGCCATGACACCGGGCGGGGTAATGAAAAACTGTTTTTT.

The rearrangement uses TRBV6-5 and TRBJ2-1; 13 bases are a match to TRBD2. Germline values: CDR1 MNHEY, CDR2 SVGAGI. CDR3 length equals 15 residues. V shed 6 bases, J shed 7 bases, and the junction held 6 bases outside the gene matches. The CDR3 spells CASRYTSGRENEQFF. Written as DNA, the CDR3 is TGTGCCAGCAGATACACTAGCGGGAGGGAAAATGAGCAGTTCTTC.

The chain uses TRBV18 and TRBJ2-7; tentative D call: TRBD1 (6 bases). Germline V lookup: CDR1 KGHSH, CDR2 LQKENI. Trimming cost V 1 base and J 2 bases, with 12 bases left between them. CDR3 length: 15 residues. This CDR3 reads CASSPRTGTPYEQYF. CDR3 in DNA: TGTGCCAGCTCACCACGTACAGGGACGCCCTACGAGCAGTACTTC.

This chain connects TRBV7-2 to TRBJ2-2; D is perhaps TRBD2 (6 bases). This CDR3 has 16 residues. Germline assignment: CDR1 SGHTA and CDR2 FQGNSA. The ends were cut back, 3 bases at V and 1 base at J, with 12 bases in the middle. The CDR3 DNA is TGTGCCAGCAGCTTTGGAGGGGCTAAGAACACCGGGGAGCTGTTTTTT. Residues: CASSFGGAKNTGELFF.

A few counts support this clone. The chain recombines TRBV11-2 with TRBJ1-6; D is ambiguous. This CDR3 region has 14 residues. V was clipped by 5 bases and J by 0 bases, with 5 bases between them. The germline gives CDR1 SGHAT, CDR2 FQNNGV. The CDR3 region has the DNA TGTGCCAGCAGCGCAGTCTCCTATAATTCACCCCTCCACTTT. It is translated as CASSAVSYNSPLHF.

J is TRBJ1-5 and V is TRBV5-4; a possible D gene is TRBD1 (6 bases). CDR1 and CDR2 (germline): SGHNT, YYREEE (reference sequence). This CDR3 spans 16 amino acids. V was pared by 3 bases and J by 0 bases, with 13 bases between. CDR3 loop: CASSWGGQTSNQPQHF. CDR3 DNA: TGTGCCAGCAGCTGGGGCGGACAGACTAGCAATCAGCCCCAGCATTTT.

The chain links TRBV28 to TRBJ1-4; D might be TRBD1 (6 bases). V dropped 7 bases and J dropped 3 bases, with 12 bases sitting between them. Germline values: CDR1 MDHEN, CDR2 SYDVKM. The CDR3 is 14 residues long. CDR3 protein: CASTPGGPNEKLFF. The CDR3 nucleotides are TGTGCCAGCACCCCGGGGGGCCCTAATGAAAAACTGTTTTTT.

This chain links TRBV27 with TRBJ1-5, with TRBD1 as a possible D gene (6 bases). The V end was cut by 7 bases, the J end by 7 bases, with 20 bases between. CDR3 length: 15 amino acids. From germline, CDR1 is MNHEY and CDR2 SMNVEV (reference sequence). The CDR3, as DNA: TGTGCCAGCACTCCTGTGGGGGCGCCGGGGCAGCCCCAGCATTTT. Translation gives CASTPVGAPGQPQHF.

V usage is TRBV19 and J usage is TRBJ2-2; a possible D gene is TRBD2 (5 bases). Trimming removed 5 bases from V and 1 base from J, with 14 bases in between. Germline V CDR1 and CDR2: LNHDA, SQIVND (reference sequence). The CDR3 spans 16 residues. The CDR3 DNA is TGTGCCAGTAGTTCCCGCGCCGGAGGGAACACCGGGGAGCTGTTTTTT. Translating it yields CASSSRAGGNTGELFF. Together with reference TRBV19 and TRBJ2-2, the CDR3 gives the full variable domain: DGGITQSPKYLFRKEGQNVTLSCEQNLNHDAMYWYRQDPGQGLRLIYYSQIVNDFQKGDIAEGYSVSREKKESFPLTVTSAQKNPTAFYLCASSSRAGGNTGELFFGEGSRLTVL.

In regard to this clone: A junction end diverges from the germline sequence, so it may reflect a read error. This chain joins TRBV7-7 and TRBJ2-1; TRBD2 matches 11 bases. The CDR3 runs 15 residues. Looked up from germline, CDR1 is SSHAT and CDR2 is FNYEAQ (reference sequence). The CDR3 DNA follows: TGTGCTAGCAGCCTAGGGACTAGCGGACACAATGAGCAGTTCTTC. It is translated as CASSLGTSGHNEQFF.

This chain uses TRBV11-3 with TRBJ1-1; D is unresolved. With 0 bases removed from V and 1 base from J, the gap between germline ends came to 9 bases. The CDR3 consists of 15 residues. In germline, CDR1 is SGHNT, CDR2 YENEEA. CDR3 loop: CASSLDGRKNTEAFF. The CDR3 DNA sequence: TGTGCCAGCAGCTTAGATGGCAGAAAGAACACTGAAGCTTTCTTT.

The chain is built from TRBV29-1 and TRBJ2-3; D is unclear. V gave up 7 bases and J gave up 2 bases, with 13 bases separating them. The CDR3 is made up of 13 amino acids. Germline CDR1 and CDR2: SQVTM and ANQGSEA. CDR3 nucleotide sequence: TGCAGCGCCTGCTACAGAAACACAGATACGCAGTATTTT. As protein: CSACYRNTDTQYF.